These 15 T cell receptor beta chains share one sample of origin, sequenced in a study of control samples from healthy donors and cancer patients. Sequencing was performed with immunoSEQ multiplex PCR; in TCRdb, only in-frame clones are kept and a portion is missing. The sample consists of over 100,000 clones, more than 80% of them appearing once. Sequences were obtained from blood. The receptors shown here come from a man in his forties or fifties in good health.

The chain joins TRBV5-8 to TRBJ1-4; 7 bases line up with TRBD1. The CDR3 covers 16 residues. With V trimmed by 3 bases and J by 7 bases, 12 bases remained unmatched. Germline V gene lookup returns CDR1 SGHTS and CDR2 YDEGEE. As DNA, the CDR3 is TGTGCCAGCAGCTCGGGACAGACCGTGGCTTTTGAAAAACTGTTTTTT. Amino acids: CASSSGQTVAFEKLFF. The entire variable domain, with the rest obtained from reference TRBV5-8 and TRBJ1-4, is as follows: EAGVTQSPTHLIKTRGQQATLRCSPISGHTSVYWYQQALGLGLQFLLWYDEGEERNRGNFPPRFSGRQFPNYSSELNVNALELEDSALYLCASSSGQTVAFEKLFFGSGTQLSVL.

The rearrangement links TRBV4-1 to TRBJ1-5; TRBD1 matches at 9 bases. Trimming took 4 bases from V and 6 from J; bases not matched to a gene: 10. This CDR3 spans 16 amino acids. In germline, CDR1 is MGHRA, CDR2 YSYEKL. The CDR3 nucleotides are TGCGCCAGCAGCCCCAAAGACAGGGGGGGATCTCAGCCCCAGCATTTT. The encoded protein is CASSPKDRGGSQPQHF.

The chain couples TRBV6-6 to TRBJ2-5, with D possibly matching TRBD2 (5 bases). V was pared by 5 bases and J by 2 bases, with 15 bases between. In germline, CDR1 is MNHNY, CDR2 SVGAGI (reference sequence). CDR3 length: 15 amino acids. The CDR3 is CASSGSRSGQETQYF. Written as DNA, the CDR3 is TGTGCCAGCAGTGGTAGTCGGTCGGGGCAAGAGACCCAGTACTTC.

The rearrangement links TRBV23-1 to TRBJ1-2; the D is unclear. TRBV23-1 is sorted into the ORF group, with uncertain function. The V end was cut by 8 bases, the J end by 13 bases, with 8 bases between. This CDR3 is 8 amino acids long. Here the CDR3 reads CASHGFTF. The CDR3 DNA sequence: TGCGCCAGCCACGGGTTCACCTTC.

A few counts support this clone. CDR3 coding DNA: TGTGCCAGCAGCCATTTGACAGCGGATTCACCCCTCCACTTT. This encodes CASSHLTADSPLHF. The genes are TRBV3-1 (or the pseudogene TRBV3-2) and TRBJ1-6; D is possibly TRBD1 (5 bases). The CDR3 totals 14 residues. Germline assignment: CDR1 LGHDT and CDR2 YNNKEL (reference sequence). V lost 3 bases and J lost 8, with 11 bases in between.

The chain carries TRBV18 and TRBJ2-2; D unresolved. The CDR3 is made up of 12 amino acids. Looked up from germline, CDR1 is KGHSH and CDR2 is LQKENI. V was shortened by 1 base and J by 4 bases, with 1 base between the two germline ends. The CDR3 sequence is CASSPLTGELFF. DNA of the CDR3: TGTGCCAGCTCACCACTCACCGGGGAGCTGTTTTTT.

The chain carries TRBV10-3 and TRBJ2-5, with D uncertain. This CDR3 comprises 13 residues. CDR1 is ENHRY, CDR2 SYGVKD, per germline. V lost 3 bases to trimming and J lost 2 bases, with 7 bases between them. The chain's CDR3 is CAISDTVQETQYF. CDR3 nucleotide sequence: TGTGCCATCAGTGACACGGTGCAAGAGACCCAGTACTTC.

This CDR3 reads CASSLTGTNTEAFF. The CDR3 bases are TGCGCCAGCAGCTTGACGGGGACGAACACTGAAGCTTTCTTT. This chain links TRBV5-1 with TRBJ1-1; D perhaps matches TRBD1 (5 bases). Trimming pared 1 base from V and 1 base from J, leaving 8 bases between. Looked up from germline, CDR1 is SGHRS and CDR2 is YFSETQ. The CDR3 covers 14 residues. Using reference TRBV5-1 and TRBJ1-1 for the parts outside the CDR3, the full variable domain is KAGVTQTPRYLIKTRGQQVTLSCSPISGHRSVSWYQQTPGQGLQFLFEYFSETQRNKGNFPGRFSGRQFSNSRSEMNVSTLELGDSALYLCASSLTGTNTEAFFGQGTRLTVV.

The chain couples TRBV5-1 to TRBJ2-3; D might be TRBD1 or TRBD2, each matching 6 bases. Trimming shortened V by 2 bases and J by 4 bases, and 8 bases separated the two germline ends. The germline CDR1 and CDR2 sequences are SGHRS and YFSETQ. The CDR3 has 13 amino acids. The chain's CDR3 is CASSFRGPDTQYF. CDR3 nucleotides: TGCGCCAGCAGCTTCCGGGGGCCAGATACGCAGTATTTT.

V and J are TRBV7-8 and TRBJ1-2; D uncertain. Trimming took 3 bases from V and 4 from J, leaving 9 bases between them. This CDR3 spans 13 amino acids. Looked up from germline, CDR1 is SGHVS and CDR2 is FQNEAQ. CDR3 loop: CASSFGSFYGYTF. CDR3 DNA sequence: TGTGCCAGCAGCTTCGGCAGCTTCTATGGCTACACCTTC.

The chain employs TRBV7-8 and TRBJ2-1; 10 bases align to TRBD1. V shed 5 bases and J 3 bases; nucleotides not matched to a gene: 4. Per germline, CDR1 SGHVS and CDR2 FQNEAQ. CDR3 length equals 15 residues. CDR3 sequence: CASSGGTGVYNEQFF. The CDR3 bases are TGTGCCAGCAGCGGGGGGACAGGGGTCTACAATGAGCAGTTCTTC.

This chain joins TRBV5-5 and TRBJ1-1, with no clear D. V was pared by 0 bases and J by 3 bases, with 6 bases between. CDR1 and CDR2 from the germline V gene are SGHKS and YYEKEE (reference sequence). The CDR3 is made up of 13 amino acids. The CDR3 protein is CASSLGVDTEAFF. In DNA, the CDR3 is TGTGCCAGCAGCTTGGGTGTGGACACTGAAGCTTTCTTT.

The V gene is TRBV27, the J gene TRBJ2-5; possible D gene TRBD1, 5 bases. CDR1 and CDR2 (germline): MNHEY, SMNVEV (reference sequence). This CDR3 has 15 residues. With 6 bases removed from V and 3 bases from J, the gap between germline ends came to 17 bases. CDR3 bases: TGTGCCAGCAGATCCCGTCCCCAAGGGGAAGAGACCCAGTACTTC. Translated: CASRSRPQGEETQYF.

In DNA, the CDR3 is TGCGCCAGCAGCTTGGATGTGGTACCTAACACTGAAGCTTTCTTT. Translation: CASSLDVVPNTEAFF. This chain links TRBV5-1 with TRBJ1-1; D gene unclear. V lost 0 bases and J 2 bases, leaving 11 bases between the germline ends. The CDR3 totals 15 residues. Germline V CDR1 and CDR2: SGHRS, YFSETQ. Based on the CDR3 plus reference TRBV5-1 and TRBJ1-1, the full variable domain is KAGVTQTPRYLIKTRGQQVTLSCSPISGHRSVSWYQQTPGQGLQFLFEYFSETQRNKGNFPGRFSGRQFSNSRSEMNVSTLELGDSALYLCASSLDVVPNTEAFFGQGTRLTVV.

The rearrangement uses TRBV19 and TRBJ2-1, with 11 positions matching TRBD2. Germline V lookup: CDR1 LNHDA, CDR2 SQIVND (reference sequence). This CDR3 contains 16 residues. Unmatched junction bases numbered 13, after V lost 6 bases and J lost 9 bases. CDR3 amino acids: CASSRKLAGGPFEQFF. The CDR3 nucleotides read TGTGCCAGTAGCCGGAAGTTAGCGGGGGGGCCTTTTGAGCAGTTCTTC. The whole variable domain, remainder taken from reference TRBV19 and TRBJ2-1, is DGGITQSPKYLFRKEGQNVTLSCEQNLNHDAMYWYRQDPGQGLRLIYYSQIVNDFQKGDIAEGYSVSREKKESFPLTVTSAQKNPTAFYLCASSRKLAGGPFEQFFGPGTRLTVL.